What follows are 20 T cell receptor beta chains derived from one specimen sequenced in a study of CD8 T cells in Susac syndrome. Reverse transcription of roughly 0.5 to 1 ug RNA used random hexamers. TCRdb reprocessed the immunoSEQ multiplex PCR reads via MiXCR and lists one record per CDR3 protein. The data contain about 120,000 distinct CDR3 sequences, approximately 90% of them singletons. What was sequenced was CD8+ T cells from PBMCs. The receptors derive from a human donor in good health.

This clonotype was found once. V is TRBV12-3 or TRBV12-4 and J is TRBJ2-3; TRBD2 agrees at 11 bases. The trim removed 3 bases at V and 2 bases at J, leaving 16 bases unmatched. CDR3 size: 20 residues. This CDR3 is CASSLRLAGGWGGVTDTQYF. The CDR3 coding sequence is TGTGCCAGCAGTTTGAGGCTAGCGGGGGGTTGGGGTGGAGTCACAGATACGCAGTATTTT.

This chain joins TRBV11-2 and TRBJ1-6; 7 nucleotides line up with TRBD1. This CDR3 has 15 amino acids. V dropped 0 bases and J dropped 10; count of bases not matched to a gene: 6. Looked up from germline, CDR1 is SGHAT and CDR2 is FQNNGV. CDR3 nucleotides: TGTGCCAGCAGCTTAGAGCCAGGGGGGGGCTCACCCCTCCACTTT. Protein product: CASSLEPGGGSPLHF.

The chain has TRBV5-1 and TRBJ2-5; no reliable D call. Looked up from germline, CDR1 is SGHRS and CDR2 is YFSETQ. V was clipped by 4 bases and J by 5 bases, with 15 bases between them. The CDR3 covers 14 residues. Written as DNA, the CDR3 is TGCGCCAGCAGCAAGGACGCCCACTCGGAGACCCAGTACTTC. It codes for CASSKDAHSETQYF.

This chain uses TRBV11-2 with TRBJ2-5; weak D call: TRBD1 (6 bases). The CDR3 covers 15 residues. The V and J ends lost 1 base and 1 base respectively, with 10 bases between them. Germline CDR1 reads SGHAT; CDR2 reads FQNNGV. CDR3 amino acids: CASSLGQGIQETQYF. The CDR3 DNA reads TGTGCCAGCAGCTTAGGGCAGGGGATCCAAGAGACCCAGTACTTC.

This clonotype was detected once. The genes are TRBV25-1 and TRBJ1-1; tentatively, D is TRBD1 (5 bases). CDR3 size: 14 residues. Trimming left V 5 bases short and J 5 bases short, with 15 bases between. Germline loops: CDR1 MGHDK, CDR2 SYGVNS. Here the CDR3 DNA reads TGTGCCAGCAGTAATCAGGGAATATGGACTGAAGCTTTCTTT. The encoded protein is CASSNQGIWTEAFF.

The CDR3 DNA is TGCGCCAGCAGCTGGACAACAGGGGCCGCCACTGAAGCTTTCTTT. It is translated as CASSWTTGAATEAFF. V and J are TRBV5-1 and TRBJ1-1; TRBD1 agrees at 7 bases. V gave up 3 bases and J gave up 4 bases; unmatched junction bases: 9. The CDR3 loop spans 15 amino acids. Per the germline V gene, CDR1 is SGHRS and CDR2 is YFSETQ.

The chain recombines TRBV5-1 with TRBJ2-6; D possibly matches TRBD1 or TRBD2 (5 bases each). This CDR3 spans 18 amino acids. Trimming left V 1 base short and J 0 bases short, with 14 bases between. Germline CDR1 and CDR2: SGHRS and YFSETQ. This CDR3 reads CASSLTRETFSGANVLTF. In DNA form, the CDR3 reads TGCGCCAGCAGCTTGACCAGGGAGACGTTCTCTGGGGCCAACGTCCTGACTTTC.

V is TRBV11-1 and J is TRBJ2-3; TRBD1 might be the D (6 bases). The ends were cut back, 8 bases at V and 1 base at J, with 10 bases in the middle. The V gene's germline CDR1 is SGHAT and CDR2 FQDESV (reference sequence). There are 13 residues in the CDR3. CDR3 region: CASGPGGTDTQYF. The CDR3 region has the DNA TGTGCCAGCGGCCCAGGGGGCACAGATACGCAGTATTTT.

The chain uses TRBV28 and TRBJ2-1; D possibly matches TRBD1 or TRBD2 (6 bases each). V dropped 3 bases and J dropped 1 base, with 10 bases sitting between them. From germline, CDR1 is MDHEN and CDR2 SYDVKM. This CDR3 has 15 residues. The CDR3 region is CASSLRRGSYNEQFF. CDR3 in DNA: TGTGCCAGCAGTTTGAGGAGGGGGTCCTACAATGAGCAGTTCTTC.

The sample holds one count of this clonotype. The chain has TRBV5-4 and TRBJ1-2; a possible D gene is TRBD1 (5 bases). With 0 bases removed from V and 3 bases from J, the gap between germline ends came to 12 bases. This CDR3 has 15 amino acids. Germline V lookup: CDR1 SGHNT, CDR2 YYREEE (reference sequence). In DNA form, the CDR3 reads TGTGCCAGCAGCTTGGGGACACAGAGGGACTATGGCTACACCTTC. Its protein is CASSLGTQRDYGYTF.

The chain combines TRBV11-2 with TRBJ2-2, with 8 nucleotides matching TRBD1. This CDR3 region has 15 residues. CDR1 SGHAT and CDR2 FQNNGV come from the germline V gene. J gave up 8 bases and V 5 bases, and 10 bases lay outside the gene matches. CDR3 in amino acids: CASSDWAGGTGELFF. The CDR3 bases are TGTGCCAGCAGCGATTGGGCAGGGGGCACTGGGGAGCTGTTTTTT.

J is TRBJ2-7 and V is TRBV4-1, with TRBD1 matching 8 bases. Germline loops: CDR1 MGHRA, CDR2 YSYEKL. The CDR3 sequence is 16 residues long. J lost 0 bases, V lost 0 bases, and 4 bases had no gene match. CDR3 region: CASSQEFRGRSYEQYF. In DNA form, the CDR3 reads TGCGCCAGCAGCCAAGAATTCAGGGGGCGCTCCTACGAGCAGTACTTC.

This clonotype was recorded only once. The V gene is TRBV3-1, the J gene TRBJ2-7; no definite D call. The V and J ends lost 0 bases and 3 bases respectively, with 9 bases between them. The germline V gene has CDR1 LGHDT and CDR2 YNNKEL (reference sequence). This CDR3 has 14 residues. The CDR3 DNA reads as TGTGCCAGCAGCCAAGATAGGGCTTACTACGAGCAGTACTTC. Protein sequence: CASSQDRAYYEQYF.

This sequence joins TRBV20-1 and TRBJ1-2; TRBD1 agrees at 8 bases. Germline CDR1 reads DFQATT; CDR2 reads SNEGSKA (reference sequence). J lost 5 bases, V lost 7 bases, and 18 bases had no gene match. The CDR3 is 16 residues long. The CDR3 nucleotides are TGCAGTGTCGGAGGGCCAGTACAGGGGGTCCGGTATGGCTACACCTTC. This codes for CSVGGPVQGVRYGYTF.

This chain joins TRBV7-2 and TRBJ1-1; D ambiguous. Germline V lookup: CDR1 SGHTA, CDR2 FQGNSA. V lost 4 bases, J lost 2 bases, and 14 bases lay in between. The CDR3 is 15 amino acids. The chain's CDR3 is CASSWPETGNTEAFF. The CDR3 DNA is TGTGCCAGCAGCTGGCCTGAGACCGGAAACACTGAAGCTTTCTTT.

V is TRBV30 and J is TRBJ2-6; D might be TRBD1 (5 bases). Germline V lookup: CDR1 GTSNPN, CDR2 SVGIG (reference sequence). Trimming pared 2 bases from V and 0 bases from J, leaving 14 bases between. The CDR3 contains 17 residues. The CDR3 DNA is TGTGCCTGGAGTAGGGGCAGAACCGGCTCTGGGGCCAACGTCCTGACTTTC. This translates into CAWSRGRTGSGANVLTF. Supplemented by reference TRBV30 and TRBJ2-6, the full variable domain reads SQTIHQWPATLVQPVGSPLSLECTVEGTSNPNLYWYRQAAGRGLQLLFYSVGIGQISSEVPQNLSASRPQDRQFILSSKKLLLSDSGFYLCAWSRGRTGSGANVLTFGAGSRLTVL.

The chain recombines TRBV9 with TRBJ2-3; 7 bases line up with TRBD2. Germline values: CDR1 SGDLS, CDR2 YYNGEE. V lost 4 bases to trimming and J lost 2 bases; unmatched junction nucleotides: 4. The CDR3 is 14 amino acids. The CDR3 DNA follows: TGTGCCAGCAGCCCGGGGAGGGCCACAGATACGCAGTATTTT. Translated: CASSPGRATDTQYF.

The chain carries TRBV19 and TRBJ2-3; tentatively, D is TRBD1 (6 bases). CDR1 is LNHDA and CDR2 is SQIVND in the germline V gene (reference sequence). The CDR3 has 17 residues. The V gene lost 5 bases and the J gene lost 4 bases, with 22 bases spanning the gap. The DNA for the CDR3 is TGTGCCAGTAGTGAAGCTTCCAGGGGATCCTACGCAGATACGCAGTATTTT. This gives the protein CASSEASRGSYADTQYF. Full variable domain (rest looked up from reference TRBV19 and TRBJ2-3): DGGITQSPKYLFRKEGQNVTLSCEQNLNHDAMYWYRQDPGQGLRLIYYSQIVNDFQKGDIAEGYSVSREKKESFPLTVTSAQKNPTAFYLCASSEASRGSYADTQYFGPGTRLTVL.

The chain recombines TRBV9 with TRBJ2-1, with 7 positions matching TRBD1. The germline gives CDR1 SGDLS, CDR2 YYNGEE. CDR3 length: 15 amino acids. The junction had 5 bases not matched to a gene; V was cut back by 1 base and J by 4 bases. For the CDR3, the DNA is TGTGCCAGCAGCGTATCGGGGACAGATTACAATGAGCAGTTCTTC. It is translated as CASSVSGTDYNEQFF.

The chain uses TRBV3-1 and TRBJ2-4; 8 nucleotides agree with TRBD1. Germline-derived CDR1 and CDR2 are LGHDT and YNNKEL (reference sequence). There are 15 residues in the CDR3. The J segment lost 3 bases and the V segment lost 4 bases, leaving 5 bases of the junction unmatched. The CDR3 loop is CASSPGDRNKNIQYF. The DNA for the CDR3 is TGTGCCAGCAGCCCAGGGGACAGGAACAAAAACATTCAGTACTTC.